This record covers a single T cell receptor (beta chain). After removal of 3 bases from V and 8 bases from J, the junction contained 2 bases not matched to a gene. Per germline, CDR1 KGHDR and CDR2 SFDVKD. This CDR3 is 13 amino acids long. This sample stems from a study of blood T cell repertoires in COVID-19. Study in general: Sample material is recorded as cDNA or gDNA derived from T cells, B-cell-depleted T cells, or PBMCs.

Authors' methods: Amplifying reference gene primers gave estimates of nucleated cell counts. Method: immunoSEQ multiplex PCR; TCRdb's copy keeps in-frame clones and lacks some. That table furnishes V, J and clone size, whereas the DNA furnished D and trimming. The table shows 200,000 to 250,000 clones, with around 86% occurring only once. The rearrangement uses TRBV24-1 and TRBJ1-1, with 10 bases lining up with TRBD1. Sequencing was carried out using peripheral blood. This sequence was found in an elderly man with acute or convalescent COVID-19. The CDR3: CATSDGTGVEAFF. The CDR3 DNA sequence: TGTGCCACCAGTGATGGGACAGGGGTAGAAGCTTTCTTT.